The present T cell receptor (beta chain) was sequenced within a study of CD8 T cells in Susac syndrome. Roughly 0.45 to 1 ug RNA was reverse transcribed with random hexamers. TCRdb passed the immunoSEQ multiplex PCR reads through MiXCR, listing each CDR3 protein once. The table records roughly 150,000 distinct CDR3 sequences, around 96% of them present only once. This clonotype originated in a human donor with Susac syndrome. The sequencing sample was made of CD4+ T cells from PBMCs.

The CDR3 DNA sequence: TGTGCCAGCAGTTTGGGACGGAAAGGCACTGAAGCTTTCTTT. Translated, it gives CASSLGRKGTEAFF. The rearrangement links TRBV6-5 to TRBJ1-1, with D perhaps matching TRBD1 (5 bases). Trimming pared 4 bases from V and 4 bases from J, leaving 13 bases between. Per germline, CDR1 MNHEY and CDR2 SVGAGI. This CDR3 has 14 residues.